Sequencing of this T cell receptor (beta chain) was carried out in a study of blood T cell repertoires in COVID-19. Across the study: COVID-19 samples, acute and convalescent, were from the United States, Italy and Spain. T cells, B-cell-depleted T cells, or PBMCs provided the cDNA or gDNA that served as material.

Source study methods: Scientists estimated how many nucleated cells there were by amplifying reference gene primers. Libraries were prepared by immunoSEQ multiplex PCR; TCRdb keeps only in-frame clonotypes and omits some of them. That table supplies the V and J calls and clone size; D and trimming were determined from the DNA. The sample lists some 140,000 clones, roughly 82% occurring once. The CDR3 runs to 17 residues. The V end lost 3 bases, the J end lost 5 bases, and 19 bases lay between the germline ends. Germline V gives CDR1 KGHSH, CDR2 LQKENI. This chain connects TRBV18 to TRBJ2-2; possible D gene TRBD2, 6 bases. The receptor comes from a man older than 75 with acute or convalescent COVID-19. The sequencing sample was made of peripheral blood. In DNA form, the CDR3 reads TGTGCCAGCTCACCCCAGACAGTTACAGGAGGGACCGGGGAGCTGTTTTTT. Protein product: CASSPQTVTGGTGELFF.